The sample holds a few counts of the clone carrying this TCR beta chain. Its antigen is not known. This specimen comes from a study of early T cells in non-severe SARS-CoV-2 infection. Study results and limitations: VDJdb matching skewed toward anti-spike CD8 responses, missing private and CD4 specificities.

TCRdb re-called the 5' RACE reads with MiXCR, one entry per CDR3 protein. In the table there are approximately 90,000 distinct CDR3 sequences, about 12% of which are singletons. Per the germline V gene, CDR1 is GTSNPN and CDR2 is SVGIG (reference sequence). V lost 5 bases, J lost 4 bases, and 12 bases lay in between. This CDR3 is built from 13 residues. The source of this sequence is an adult who was a healthcare worker with PCR-confirmed SARS-CoV-2 infection or an uninfected control (not recorded which). This sequence joins TRBV30 and TRBJ1-5, with D maybe TRBD1 (6 bases). Here the sequenced sample was whole blood, taken at baseline. The CDR3 coding sequence is TGTGCCTGGGGAACAGGGCTGAATCAGCCCCAGCATTTT. It codes for CAWGTGLNQPQHF.